The 3 T cell receptor beta chains below come from one sample, sequenced in a study of blood T cell repertoires in COVID-19. The method was immunoSEQ multiplex PCR; TCRdb's version includes in-frame clones alone and lacks a portion of them. The sample contains 53,000 or so clones, 75% to 80% of which appear only once. Specimen: peripheral blood. The receptors here all came from a man between 70 and 80 years old with active or convalescent COVID-19.

This chain links TRBV6-5 with TRBJ1-2, with no clear D. V lost 6 bases, J lost 6 bases, and 14 bases lay in between. Germline CDR1 and CDR2: MNHEY and SVGAGI. CDR3 length: 13 amino acids. The CDR3 sequence is CASRSPGYNGYTF. CDR3 nucleotides: TGTGCCAGCAGGTCCCCCGGGTATAATGGCTACACCTTC.

This clone occurred a few times. The chain is built from TRBV7-2 and TRBJ1-2; 9 bases match TRBD1. Germline CDR1 SGHTA, CDR2 FQGNSA. The J segment lost 2 bases and the V segment lost 7 bases, leaving 11 bases of the junction unmatched. The CDR3 loop spans 16 amino acids. The CDR3 bases are TGTGCCAGCACCTTGACAGGGGGATTACAAAACTATGGCTACACCTTC. Translated: CASTLTGGLQNYGYTF.

The chain recombines TRBV29-1 with TRBJ2-5; TRBD1 might be the D (6 bases). There are 13 residues in the CDR3. Germline CDR1 SQVTM, CDR2 ANQGSEA. The V gene lost 5 bases and the J gene lost 4 bases, with 14 bases spanning the gap. The CDR3 loop reads CSVISQGTETQYF. CDR3 DNA sequence: TGCAGCGTTATAAGCCAGGGGACAGAGACCCAGTACTTC.